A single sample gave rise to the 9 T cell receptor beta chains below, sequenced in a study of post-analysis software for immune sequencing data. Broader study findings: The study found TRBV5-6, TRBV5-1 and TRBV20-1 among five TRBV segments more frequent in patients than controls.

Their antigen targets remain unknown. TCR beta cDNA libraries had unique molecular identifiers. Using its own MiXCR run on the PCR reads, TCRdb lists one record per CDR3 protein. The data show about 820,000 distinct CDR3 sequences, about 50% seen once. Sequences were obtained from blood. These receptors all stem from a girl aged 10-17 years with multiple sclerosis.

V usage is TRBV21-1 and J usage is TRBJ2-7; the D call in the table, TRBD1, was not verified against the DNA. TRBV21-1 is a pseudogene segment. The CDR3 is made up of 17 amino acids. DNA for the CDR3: TGTGCCAGCAGCAAAGGGGGAAGACAGGATTGGTGCTACGAGCAGTACTTC. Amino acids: CASSKGGRQDWCYEQYF.

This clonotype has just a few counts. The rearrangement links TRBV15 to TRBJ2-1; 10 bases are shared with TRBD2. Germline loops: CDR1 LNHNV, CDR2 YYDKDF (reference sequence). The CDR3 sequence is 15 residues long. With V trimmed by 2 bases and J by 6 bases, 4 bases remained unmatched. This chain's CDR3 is CATSRLAGELNEQFF. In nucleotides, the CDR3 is TGTGCCACCAGCAGACTAGCGGGGGAGCTCAATGAGCAGTTCTTC.

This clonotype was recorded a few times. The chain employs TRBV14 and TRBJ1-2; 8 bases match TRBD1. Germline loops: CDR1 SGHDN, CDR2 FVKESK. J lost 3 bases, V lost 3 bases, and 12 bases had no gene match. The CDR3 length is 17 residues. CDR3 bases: TGTGCCAGCAGCCACGGGACAGGCAAGAGGATGGACTATGGCTACACCTTC. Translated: CASSHGTGKRMDYGYTF.

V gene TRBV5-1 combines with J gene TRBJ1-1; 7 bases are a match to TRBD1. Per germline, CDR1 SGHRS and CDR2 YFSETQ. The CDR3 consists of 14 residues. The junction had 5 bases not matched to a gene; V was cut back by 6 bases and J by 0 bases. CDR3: CASNPTGMNTEAFF. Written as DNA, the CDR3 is TGCGCCAGCAACCCGACAGGGATGAACACTGAAGCTTTCTTT. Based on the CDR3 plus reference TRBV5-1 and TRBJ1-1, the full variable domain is KAGVTQTPRYLIKTRGQQVTLSCSPISGHRSVSWYQQTPGQGLQFLFEYFSETQRNKGNFPGRFSGRQFSNSRSEMNVSTLELGDSALYLCASNPTGMNTEAFFGQGTRLTVV.

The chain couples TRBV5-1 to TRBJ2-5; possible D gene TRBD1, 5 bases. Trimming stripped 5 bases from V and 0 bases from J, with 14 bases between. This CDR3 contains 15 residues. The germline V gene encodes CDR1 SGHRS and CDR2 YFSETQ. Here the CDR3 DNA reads TGCGCCAGCAGAGGGGTACTAACCCACCAAGAGACCCAGTACTTC. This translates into CASRGVLTHQETQYF.

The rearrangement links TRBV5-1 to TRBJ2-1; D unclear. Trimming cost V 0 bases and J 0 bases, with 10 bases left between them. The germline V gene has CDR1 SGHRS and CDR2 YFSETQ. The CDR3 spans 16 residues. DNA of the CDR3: TGCGCCAGCAGCTTGGAGCCTGTAAGCTCCTACAATGAGCAGTTCTTC. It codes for CASSLEPVSSYNEQFF.

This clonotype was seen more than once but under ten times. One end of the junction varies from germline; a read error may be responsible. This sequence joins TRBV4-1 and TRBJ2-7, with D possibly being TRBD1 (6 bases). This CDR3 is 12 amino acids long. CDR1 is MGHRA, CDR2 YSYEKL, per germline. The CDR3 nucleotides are TGCGCCAGCGGCCAGGGGCTCAACGAGCAGTACTTC. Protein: CASGQGLNEQYF.

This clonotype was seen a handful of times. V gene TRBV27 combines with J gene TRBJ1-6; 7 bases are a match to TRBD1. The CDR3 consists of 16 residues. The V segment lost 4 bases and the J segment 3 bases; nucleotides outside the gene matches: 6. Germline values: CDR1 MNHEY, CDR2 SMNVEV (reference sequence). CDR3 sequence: CASSWGQSLYNSPLHF. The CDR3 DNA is TGTGCCAGCAGTTGGGGACAGTCCCTCTATAATTCACCCCTCCACTTT.

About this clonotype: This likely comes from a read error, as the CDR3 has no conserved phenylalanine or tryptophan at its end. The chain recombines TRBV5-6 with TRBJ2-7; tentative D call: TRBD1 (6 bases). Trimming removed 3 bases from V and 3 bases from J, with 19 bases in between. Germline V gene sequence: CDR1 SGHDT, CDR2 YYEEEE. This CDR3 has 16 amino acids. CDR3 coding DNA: TGTGCCAGCAGCTCCACATTCCGGGACATGGACTACGAGCAGTACTAC. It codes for CASSSTFRDMDYEQYY.